The 9 T cell receptor beta chains below all came from one sample that was sequenced in a study of OX40 agonist ivuxolimab in advanced cancers. Produced via immunoSEQ multiplex PCR; TCRdb's table is partial and in-frame only. This sample has 77,000 or so clones, with about 93% found just once. Specimen: CD4+ or CD8+ T cells sorted from blood, collected in a trial of the OX40 agonist ivuxolimab. These receptors were obtained from an adult with an advanced solid tumor such as melanoma, head and neck, liver or kidney cancer.

This rearrangement joins TRBV28 to TRBJ1-2; D remains ambiguous. V was trimmed by 4 bases and J by 2 bases, leaving 11 bases between them. This CDR3 is built from 14 residues. Looked up from germline, CDR1 is MDHEN and CDR2 is SYDVKM. The CDR3 DNA follows: TGTGCCAGCAGTTGGCAGACTTTAAACTATGGCTACACCTTC. It yields the protein CASSWQTLNYGYTF.

The V gene is TRBV6-6, the J gene TRBJ1-1, with D perhaps TRBD1 (6 bases). V lost 2 bases to trimming and J lost 11 bases, with 12 bases between them. The CDR3 has 12 residues. Germline CDR1 MNHNY, CDR2 SVGAGI (reference sequence). CDR3 region: CASSYPSGAAFF. The CDR3 region has the DNA TGTGCCAGCAGTTACCCGTCGGGGGCCGCTTTCTTT.

This chain connects TRBV18 to TRBJ1-5; perhaps TRBD1 as D (6 bases). V lost 3 bases and J lost 9, with 18 bases in between. Germline values: CDR1 KGHSH, CDR2 LQKENI. The CDR3 extends over 15 amino acids. The CDR3 DNA is TGTGCCAGCTCACCCGAACAGGCGCAAGGGGGGCCCCAGCATTTT. This sequence encodes CASSPEQAQGGPQHF. Filled out from reference TRBV18 and TRBJ1-5, the complete variable domain reads NAGVMQNPRHLVRRRGQEARLRCSPMKGHSHVYWYRQLPEEGLKFMVYLQKENIIDESGMPKERFSAEFPKEGPSILRIQQVVRGDSAAYFCASSPEQAQGGPQHFGDGTRLSIL.

This clone was seen once. This chain connects TRBV10-1 to TRBJ2-7; 7 nucleotides match TRBD1. Germline V CDR1 and CDR2: WNHNN, SYGVQD (reference sequence). The CDR3 totals 14 residues. The ends lost 2 bases at V and 2 bases at J; junction bases unmatched: 3. CDR3 residues: CASSEGTATYEQYF. CDR3 bases: TGCGCCAGCAGTGAGGGGACAGCCACCTACGAGCAGTACTTC.

V is TRBV5-1 and J is TRBJ2-3, with TRBD1 matching 9 bases. Germline CDR1 is SGHRS and CDR2 is YFSETQ. Trimming took 5 bases from V and 3 from J; bases not matched to a gene: 4. The CDR3 runs 14 residues. The CDR3 bases are TGCGCCAGCAGTCGGACAGGGGAAACAGATACGCAGTATTTT. As protein: CASSRTGETDTQYF.

The chain carries TRBV6-6 and TRBJ1-1; 8 bases are shared with TRBD1. Germline V gene sequence: CDR1 MNHNY, CDR2 SVGAGI (reference sequence). V was clipped by 5 bases and J by 1 base; unmatched bases: 6. This CDR3 spans 15 amino acids. The CDR3 loop is CASSGQGVGNTEAFF. Here the CDR3 DNA reads TGTGCCAGCAGTGGACAGGGCGTAGGGAACACTGAAGCTTTCTTT.

V usage is TRBV6-5 and J usage is TRBJ2-2; unclear D gene. V shed 5 bases and J shed 1 base, with 2 bases lying between them. Germline CDR1 MNHEY, CDR2 SVGAGI. The CDR3 contains 12 residues. In DNA form, the CDR3 reads TGTGCCAGCAGTCAGAACACCGGGGAGCTGTTTTTT. This encodes CASSQNTGELFF.

V and J are TRBV6-1 and TRBJ2-1; TRBD2 aligns across 11 bases. V lost 1 base and J lost 7; bases outside the gene matches: 3. The CDR3 runs 15 residues. Germline CDR1 MNHNS, CDR2 SASEGT. CDR3 sequence reads: CASSEGVAGGNEQFF. CDR3 DNA sequence: TGTGCCAGCAGTGAAGGGGTAGCGGGAGGGAATGAGCAGTTCTTC.

The table lists this clone with a few counts. The chain recombines TRBV28 with TRBJ2-7; unclear D gene. The ends were cut back, 5 bases at V and 3 bases at J, with 17 bases in the middle. The germline V gene encodes CDR1 MDHEN and CDR2 SYDVKM. CDR3 size: 15 residues. CDR3 DNA: TGTGCCAGCAGTACCCCAAGTGACCTCATCTACGAGCAGTACTTC. This translates into CASSTPSDLIYEQYF.